Presented here are 15 T cell receptor beta chains from one specimen sequenced in a study of blood T cells in healthy people across ages. A J-beta primer mix and a sample-barcoded 5' primer were used in a second PCR of about 6 to 12 cycles. Each CDR3 protein is one row after TCRdb ran MiXCR on the 5' RACE reads. The sample records 1.5 million to 2 million distinct CDR3 sequences, roughly 28% being singletons. The sequenced sample was blood. The receptors shown here come from a woman in her 30s in good health.

This chain connects TRBV24-1 to TRBJ2-4; 7 bases agree with TRBD1. V lost 1 base and J lost 15; bases outside the gene matches: 8. The V gene's germline CDR1 is KGHDR and CDR2 SFDVKD. The CDR3 totals 13 residues. The CDR3 nucleotides read TGTGCCACCAGTGATTTAGGGACAGCTCTAACGTACTTC. Translation: CATSDLGTALTYF.

This clonotype was detected once. The chain joins TRBV7-2 to TRBJ2-1; 8 bases line up with TRBD2. Germline CDR1 is SGHTA and CDR2 is FQGNSA. The CDR3 consists of 16 residues. V gave up 3 bases and J gave up 3 bases; unmatched junction bases: 7. CDR3 DNA: TGTGCCAGCAGCTTTAGGGCGGGAGGCGGCTACAATGAGCAGTTCTTC. Encoded protein: CASSFRAGGGYNEQFF. Together with reference TRBV7-2 and TRBJ2-1, the CDR3 gives the full variable domain: GAGVSQSPSNKVTEKGKDVELRCDPISGHTALYWYRQSLGQGLEFLIYFQGNSAPDKSGLPSDRFSAERTGGSVSTLTIQRTQQEDSAVYLCASSFRAGGGYNEQFFGPGTRLTVL.

The chain carries TRBV20-1 and TRBJ2-3; D uncertain. Trimming stripped 3 bases from V and 4 bases from J, with 17 bases between. CDR1 is DFQATT, CDR2 SNEGSKA, per germline (reference sequence). The length of the CDR3 is 15 residues. The CDR3 loop reads CSASLDLMGADTQYF. In nucleotides, the CDR3 is TGCAGTGCTAGCCTCGACTTGATGGGTGCAGATACGCAGTATTTT.

This clonotype was counted a few times. This chain connects TRBV24-1 to TRBJ2-3; 10 nucleotides agree with TRBD2. Looked up from germline, CDR1 is KGHDR and CDR2 is SFDVKD. J gave up 8 bases and V 6 bases, and 7 bases lay outside the gene matches. The length of the CDR3 is 14 residues. CDR3 protein: CATSPSGSIGTQYF. The CDR3 DNA reads as TGTGCCACCAGTCCTAGCGGGAGTATTGGTACGCAGTATTTT.

This clonotype has just a few counts. The genes are TRBV6-6 and TRBJ1-4; the match to TRBD1 covers 8 bases. The V segment lost 0 bases and the J segment 8 bases; nucleotides outside the gene matches: 5. CDR1 and CDR2 (germline): MNHNY, SVGAGI (reference sequence). The CDR3 runs 15 residues. The CDR3 DNA follows: TGTGCCAGCAGTTACTCGGCAGGGGGCAGGGAAAAACTGTTTTTT. Amino acids: CASSYSAGGREKLFF.

This clonotype was counted at least ten times. V usage is TRBV5-1 and J usage is TRBJ2-1, with TRBD1 matching 10 bases. CDR1 and CDR2 from the germline V gene are SGHRS and YFSETQ. The CDR3 consists of 16 residues. With V trimmed by 4 bases and J by 9 bases, 13 bases remained unmatched. CDR3 sequence (DNA): TGCGCCAGCAGCCAACCCCCCGGGACAGGGGTGGCTGAGCAGTTCTTC. Amino acids: CASSQPPGTGVAEQFF.

This chain joins TRBV7-9 and TRBJ2-3; the D gene is possibly TRBD2 (5 bases). This CDR3 has 12 amino acids. The V end lost 7 bases, the J end lost 7 bases, and 12 bases lay between the germline ends. CDR1 SEHNR and CDR2 FQNEAQ come from the germline V gene (reference sequence). CDR3 DNA: TGTGCCAGCACCCCAGCGGTGAATACGCAGTATTTT. It specifies CASTPAVNTQYF. The whole variable domain, filled in from reference TRBV7-9 and TRBJ2-3, reads DTGVSQNPRHKITKRGQNVTFRCDPISEHNRLYWYRQTLGQGPEFLTYFQNEAQLEKSRLLSDRFSAERPKGSFSTLEIQRTEQGDSAMYLCASTPAVNTQYFGPGTRLTVL.

The V gene is TRBV7-8, the J gene TRBJ2-7; 8 bases fit TRBD2. V dropped 1 base and J dropped 6; count of bases not matched to a gene: 8. In germline, CDR1 is SGHVS, CDR2 FQNEAQ. The CDR3 runs 15 residues. The CDR3 DNA reads as TGTGCCAGCAGCTTAGTAGGTCGGGAGGGCGCCGAGCAGTACTTC. This sequence encodes CASSLVGREGAEQYF.

In its sample, this clonotype was seen a few times. The chain combines TRBV6-5 with TRBJ1-2; D remains unclear. Trimming removed 9 bases at V and 5 bases at J, with 10 bases between. Germline values: CDR1 MNHEY, CDR2 SVGAGI. The CDR3 is 11 residues long. The CDR3 region has the DNA TGTGCCAGTCGGACGGAGTATGGCTACACCTTC. Translation gives CASRTEYGYTF.

The chain has TRBV6-2 or TRBV6-3 and TRBJ2-3; unclear D gene. The germline V gene encodes CDR1 MNHEY and CDR2 SVGEGT. The V end lost 4 bases, the J end lost 0 bases, and 14 bases lay between the germline ends. This CDR3 region has 16 residues. CDR3 residues: CASSFLVTSSTDTQYF. The CDR3, as DNA: TGTGCCAGCAGTTTCCTAGTCACCTCTAGCACAGATACGCAGTATTTT.

This clonotype was seen ten or more times. The rearrangement links TRBV6-5 to TRBJ2-7; D is tentatively TRBD1 or TRBD2 (5 bases each). Trimming cost V 5 bases and J 4 bases, with 18 bases left between them. Germline V gene sequence: CDR1 MNHEY, CDR2 SVGAGI. The CDR3 sequence is 15 residues long. The DNA for the CDR3 is TGTGCCAGCAGTGCCGCTCCGGGACGGATATACGAGCAGTACTTC. It codes for CASSAAPGRIYEQYF.

This sequence joins TRBV12-3 or TRBV12-4 and TRBJ2-3; 7 nucleotides align to TRBD1. The length of the CDR3 is 17 residues. V shed 7 bases and J 3 bases; nucleotides not matched to a gene: 16. CDR3 bases: TGTGCCAGCACCCTAGGTAGAAGGGGGCGCGGGACAGATACGCAGTATTTT. It yields the protein CASTLGRRGRGTDTQYF.

This clonotype showed up many times. The chain links TRBV20-1 to TRBJ1-2, with TRBD1 identical over 8 bases. The junction had 7 bases not matched to a gene; V was cut back by 2 bases and J by 2 bases. The CDR3 loop spans 15 amino acids. The germline gives CDR1 DFQATT, CDR2 SNEGSKA (reference sequence). The CDR3 spells CSARSRTGRNYGYTF. The DNA for the CDR3 is TGCAGTGCTAGATCCCGGACAGGGCGCAACTATGGCTACACCTTC.

This clonotype was seen a handful of times. V gene TRBV29-1 combines with J gene TRBJ1-2, with 7 bases fitting TRBD1. The V segment lost 7 bases and the J segment 6 bases; nucleotides outside the gene matches: 8. CDR1 and CDR2 (germline): SQVTM, ANQGSEA. The CDR3 totals 12 residues. CDR3 coding DNA: TGCAGCGACACGACAGGGTTGGATGGCTACACCTTC. Translating it yields CSDTTGLDGYTF.

The chain employs TRBV18 and TRBJ2-5; 10 bases match TRBD2. CDR1 is KGHSH and CDR2 is LQKENI in the germline V gene. The CDR3 contains 15 residues. Losses at the gene ends were 0 bases for V and 4 bases for J; bases not matched to a gene: 2. CDR3 nucleotide sequence: TGTGCCAGCTCACCACCAGCGGGAGGGTCAGAGACCCAGTACTTC. Residues: CASSPPAGGSETQYF.